This T cell receptor beta chain came from a study of PD-1 blockade in classical Hodgkin lymphoma. General study results and limits: Complete responders' baseline diversity resembled that of newly diagnosed patients.

Concerning this clone: Its specificity is not known.

The patients all showed relapse after autologous stem cell transplantation, while their brentuximab vedotin exposure varied. Complete response, partial response or progressive disease constituted the best responses recorded. The repertoire was sequenced with immunoSEQ multiplex PCR; TCRdb's copy has only in-frame clones and lacks some. Of approximately 10,000 clones listed, about 85% are singletons. The material sequenced was peripheral blood mononuclear cells (PBMCs), taken at baseline. The sequence was obtained from a human donor with classical Hodgkin lymphoma.

The chain's CDR3 is CSVSPPGLAVLNEQFF. DNA of the CDR3: TGCAGCGTCTCGCCCCCGGGACTAGCGGTTCTCAATGAGCAGTTCTTC. The chain uses TRBV29-1 and TRBJ2-1, with 11 bases fitting TRBD2. CDR1 and CDR2 from the germline V gene are SQVTM and ANQGSEA. V lost 6 bases to trimming and J lost 6 bases; unmatched junction nucleotides: 13. The length of the CDR3 is 16 residues.